What follows are 20 T cell receptor beta chains derived from one specimen sequenced in a study of blood T cell repertoires in COVID-19. Clones were sequenced by immunoSEQ multiplex PCR, and TCRdb holds only the in-frame ones, with some missing. The sample holds fewer than 150,000 clones, 60% to 85% seen once. Source material: peripheral blood. Every receptor here comes from a man aged 80 or over with acute or convalescent COVID-19.

The chain is built from TRBV10-3 and TRBJ1-2; D call uncertain. In germline, CDR1 is ENHRY, CDR2 SYGVKD. The CDR3 has 15 residues. V was clipped by 0 bases and J by 6 bases, with 14 bases between them. In DNA, the CDR3 is TGTGCCATCAGTGAGTCGGCAGAACCTTTCGATGGCTACACCTTC. Amino acids: CAISESAEPFDGYTF.

This chain links TRBV30 with TRBJ1-5, with D unclear. Germline assignment: CDR1 GTSNPN and CDR2 SVGIG (reference sequence). This CDR3 comprises 16 residues. The V end was cut by 0 bases, the J end by 9 bases, with 21 bases between. CDR3 sequence: CAWSVRARNVRGPQHF. CDR3 DNA sequence: TGTGCCTGGAGTGTACGAGCGAGGAATGTGCGGGGGCCCCAGCATTTT.

This clone turned up a few times. The chain uses TRBV29-1 and TRBJ1-1; D is possibly TRBD1 (6 bases). Trimming shortened V by 7 bases and J by 4 bases, and 13 bases separated the two germline ends. The V gene's germline CDR1 is SQVTM and CDR2 ANQGSEA. The CDR3 has 12 residues. The CDR3, as DNA: TGCAGCGGGGGGGCGGGGAGCACTGAAGCTTTCTTT. It translates to CSGGAGSTEAFF.

This clone was counted only a few times. The chain has TRBV6-1 and TRBJ2-2; 7 bases align to TRBD1. CDR1 is MNHNS and CDR2 is SASEGT in the germline V gene. This CDR3 contains 14 residues. Trimming cost V 5 bases and J 6 bases; bases outside gene matches: 6. The CDR3 nucleotides read TGTGCCAGCAGTACGACAGGGATTTCCGGGGAGCTGTTTTTT. Protein: CASSTTGISGELFF.

The rearrangement uses TRBV19 and TRBJ1-6; 10 bases match TRBD1. J was trimmed by 9 bases and V by 7 bases; bases with no gene match: 9. CDR3 size: 15 residues. Germline lookup yields CDR1 LNHDA and CDR2 SQIVND (reference sequence). In nucleotides, the CDR3 is TGTGCCAGTAATCCGACAGGGGGCGTAATTTCACCCCTCCACTTT. Amino acids: CASNPTGGVISPLHF.

The chain is built from TRBV4-2 and TRBJ2-1; D unclear. The CDR3 has 16 amino acids. The germline V gene encodes CDR1 LGHNA and CDR2 YNFKEQ. The V and J ends lost 0 bases and 2 bases respectively, with 11 bases between them. CDR3 coding DNA: TGTGCCAGCAGCCAAGAAGCGAACCCCCCCTACAATGAGCAGTTCTTC. This gives the protein CASSQEANPPYNEQFF.

Of note for this clone: This same CDR3 is encoded by further DNA sequences in the sample. The chain employs TRBV5-4 and TRBJ1-1, with 8 nucleotides matching TRBD1. In germline, CDR1 is SGHNT, CDR2 YYREEE (reference sequence). Trimming removed 2 bases from V and 0 bases from J; junction bases left unmatched: 0. The length of the CDR3 is 14 residues. The CDR3 sequence is CASSLQGVNTEAFF. CDR3 nucleotide sequence: TGTGCCAGCAGCTTACAGGGGGTGAACACTGAAGCTTTCTTT.

This rearrangement joins TRBV12-3 or TRBV12-4 to TRBJ1-5, with D maybe TRBD1 (5 bases). CDR3 length equals 13 residues. V gave up 8 bases and J gave up 6 bases, with 14 bases separating them. The CDR3 DNA is TGTGCCAGCTGGGCCACCGGGGGTCAGCCCCAGCATTTT. Translating it yields CASWATGGQPQHF.

This clone was seen a handful of times. The rearrangement links TRBV7-3 to TRBJ1-2; TRBD1 matches at 8 bases. Germline CDR1 reads SGHTA; CDR2 reads FQGTGA. There are 13 residues in the CDR3. V shed 6 bases, J shed 7 bases, and the junction held 7 bases outside the gene matches. CDR3 region: CASSSGTGSGYTF. In DNA form, the CDR3 reads TGTGCCAGCAGTTCGGGGACAGGCTCTGGCTACACCTTC.

V is TRBV2 and J is TRBJ2-2; maybe TRBD1 (6 bases). The CDR3 is made up of 15 amino acids. Trimming shortened V by 8 bases and J by 4 bases, and 17 bases separated the two germline ends. The germline CDR1 and CDR2 sequences are SNHLY and FYNNEI. CDR3 DNA sequence: TGTGCCAGCCGAACAGGGTATAGGAGCACCGGGGAGCTGTTTTTT. Amino acid sequence: CASRTGYRSTGELFF.

This chain joins TRBV11-2 and TRBJ2-2; possibly TRBD2 for D (6 bases). Trimming cost V 7 bases and J 2 bases, with 17 bases left between them. The CDR3 sequence is 16 residues long. Germline CDR1 is SGHAT and CDR2 is FQNNGV. In nucleotides, the CDR3 is TGTGCCAGCACCGGTGGGACTTCTACCAACACCGGGGAGCTGTTTTTT. This encodes CASTGGTSTNTGELFF.

This rearrangement joins TRBV18 to TRBJ2-3; perhaps TRBD2 as D (5 bases). Between the trimmed V and J ends, which lost 3 bases and 2 bases, there was a span of 6 bases. The CDR3 has 13 residues. Per the germline V gene, CDR1 is KGHSH and CDR2 is LQKENI. The CDR3: CASSPGLTDTQYF. DNA for the CDR3: TGTGCCAGCTCACCCGGACTCACAGATACGCAGTATTTT.

The genes are TRBV7-2 and TRBJ2-1; 8 bases map to TRBD1. CDR1 and CDR2 from the germline V gene are SGHTA and FQGNSA. This CDR3 region has 15 residues. V shed 3 bases, J shed 5 bases, and the junction held 6 bases outside the gene matches. CDR3 bases: TGTGCCAGCAGCTTGAGGGGACAGGCAGACAATGAGCAGTTCTTC. It yields the protein CASSLRGQADNEQFF. The full variable domain, in which reference TRBV7-2 and TRBJ2-1 provide the parts outside the CDR3, is GAGVSQSPSNKVTEKGKDVELRCDPISGHTALYWYRQSLGQGLEFLIYFQGNSAPDKSGLPSDRFSAERTGGSVSTLTIQRTQQEDSAVYLCASSLRGQADNEQFFGPGTRLTVL.

This clone has only a few counts. V usage is TRBV27 and J usage is TRBJ1-5; tentative D call: TRBD1 (6 bases). The CDR3 spans 14 residues. Looked up from germline, CDR1 is MNHEY and CDR2 is SMNVEV (reference sequence). V was shortened by 5 bases and J by 4 bases, with 12 bases between the two germline ends. Here the CDR3 DNA reads TGTGCCAGCAGTATAGGGGGTAGAAATCAGCCCCAGCATTTT. It is translated as CASSIGGRNQPQHF.

This clone was detected only a few times. CDR3 residues: CASSLFLAGNGGEQFF. The CDR3 DNA is TGTGCCAGCAGCTTATTCCTAGCGGGTAATGGGGGGGAGCAGTTCTTC. The genes are TRBV7-2 and TRBJ2-1; 8 bases are a match to TRBD2. Germline-derived CDR1 and CDR2 are SGHTA and FQGNSA. The CDR3 spans 16 residues. Germline trimming cut 2 bases from V and 10 bases from J; bases unmatched to any gene: 13.

The chain joins TRBV4-1 to TRBJ1-2; D is perhaps TRBD1 (6 bases). This CDR3 has 17 amino acids. From germline, CDR1 is MGHRA and CDR2 YSYEKL. Trimming cost V 4 bases and J 0 bases, with 18 bases left between them. The CDR3 loop is CASSPGGATRSNYGYTF. The CDR3 bases are TGCGCCAGCAGCCCCGGGGGGGCGACACGCTCTAACTATGGCTACACCTTC.

The J gene is TRBJ2-1, the V gene TRBV2; 9 bases match TRBD2. V was pared by 8 bases and J by 2 bases, with 10 bases of the junction left unmatched. Germline CDR1 is SNHLY and CDR2 is FYNNEI. The CDR3 has 16 residues. CDR3 nucleotides: TGTGCCAGCCGGGAGGCGGGGGGGCCAACCTACAATGAGCAGTTCTTC. This encodes CASREAGGPTYNEQFF.

The chain couples TRBV7-8 to TRBJ1-3; D gene unclear. From germline, CDR1 is SGHVS and CDR2 FQNEAQ. V was clipped by 5 bases and J by 0 bases, with 17 bases between them. The CDR3 extends over 17 amino acids. CDR3 loop: CASSPRRIQSSGNTIYF. The CDR3 region has the DNA TGTGCCAGCAGCCCTCGGCGGATCCAGAGCTCTGGAAACACCATATATTTT.

The rearrangement uses TRBV12-3 or TRBV12-4 and TRBJ2-7; tentative D call: TRBD1 (6 bases). The CDR3 length is 13 residues. Trimming took off 3 bases at V and 2 bases at J, with 8 bases between the two ends. The CDR3 loop is CASSFGQTYEQYF. In nucleotides, the CDR3 is TGTGCCAGCAGTTTCGGACAGACCTACGAGCAGTACTTC.

The gene calls are TRBV24-1 and TRBJ2-3, with 7 bases matching TRBD2. Germline CDR1 KGHDR, CDR2 SFDVKD. Trimming cost V 5 bases and J 2 bases; bases outside gene matches: 9. The length of the CDR3 is 16 residues. DNA of the CDR3: TGTGCCACCAGTGGGGGCTACGGGGGGATCACAGATACGCAGTATTTT. It is translated as CATSGGYGGITDTQYF.